The rows below give T cell receptor beta chains drawn from one sample of a study of OX40 agonist ivuxolimab in advanced cancers. Data came from immunoSEQ multiplex PCR; TCRdb stores just in-frame clones and leaves some out. The repertoire holds 40,000 to 45,000 clones, 86% seen once, with 21% in the top ten. This sample comprised CD4+ or CD8+ T cells sorted from blood, obtained in a trial of the OX40 agonist ivuxolimab. Receptors were obtained from an adult with an advanced solid tumor such as melanoma, head and neck, liver or kidney cancer. Each CDR3 is given with its conserved first and last residue. The order of the fields is CDR3 protein, CDR3 DNA, D gene, V gene, J gene. The D gene is left open where the match is weak.

CDR3: CASSLDGSSYNEQFF
DNA: TGTGCCAGCAGCTTGGACGGTAGCTCCTACAATGAGCAGTTCTTC
D: .
V: TRBV5-8
J: TRBJ2-1

CDR3: CASRPDSSTGELFF
DNA: TGTGCCAGCAGACCCGACAGCAGCACCGGGGAGCTGTTTTTT
D: .
V: TRBV7-9
J: TRBJ2-2

CDR3: CASSPDPPVNTIYF
DNA: TGTGCCAGCAGCCCCGACCCGCCAGTGAACACCATATATTTT
D: .
V: TRBV27
J: TRBJ1-3

CDR3: CASSGGPVGGYGYTF
DNA: TGTGCCAGCAGCGGAGGGCCAGTCGGGGGCTATGGCTACACCTTC
D: .
V: TRBV2
J: TRBJ1-2

CDR3: CASSHGTGSEKLFF
DNA: TGCGCCAGCAGCCACGGGACAGGGAGTGAAAAACTGTTTTTT
D: TRBD1
V: TRBV4-3
J: TRBJ1-4

CDR3: CASSVTGGAIYGYTF
DNA: TGTGCCAGCAGTGTCACAGGGGGCGCGATCTATGGCTACACCTTC
D: TRBD1
V: TRBV27
J: TRBJ1-2

CDR3: CASLRVGDTQYF
DNA: TGTGCCTCACTTAGGGTGGGAGATACGCAGTATTTT
D: .
V: TRBV28
J: TRBJ2-3

CDR3: CASSQDLQGLKVGLFF
DNA: TGCGCCAGCAGCCAAGATCTGCAGGGTCTTAAGGTGGGACTGTTTTTT
D: .
V: TRBV4-3
J: TRBJ1-4

CDR3: CASSQDNPGELFF
DNA: TGCGCCAGCAGCCAAGATAATCCCGGGGAGCTGTTTTTT
D: .
V: TRBV4-3
J: TRBJ2-2

CDR3: CASSLKYSYQETQYF
DNA: TGTGCCAGCAGTTTAAAATACAGCTACCAGGAGACCCAGTACTTC
D: .
V: TRBV28
J: TRBJ2-5

CDR3: CASSLSGNEQFF
DNA: TGTGCCAGCAGTTTATCGGGGAATGAGCAGTTCTTC
D: .
V: TRBV27
J: TRBJ2-1

CDR3: CASSQPYSYEQYF
DNA: TGTGCCAGCAGCCAACCGTACTCCTACGAGCAGTACTTC
D: .
V: TRBV14
J: TRBJ2-7

CDR3: CASRLFGAMNTEAFF
DNA: TGTGCCAGCAGGCTTTTTGGGGCGATGAACACTGAAGCTTTCTTT
D: .
V: TRBV5-4
J: TRBJ1-1

CDR3: CASSLGGDEKLFF
DNA: TGTGCCAGCAGTTTAGGGGGGGATGAAAAACTGTTTTTT
D: .
V: TRBV6-5
J: TRBJ1-4